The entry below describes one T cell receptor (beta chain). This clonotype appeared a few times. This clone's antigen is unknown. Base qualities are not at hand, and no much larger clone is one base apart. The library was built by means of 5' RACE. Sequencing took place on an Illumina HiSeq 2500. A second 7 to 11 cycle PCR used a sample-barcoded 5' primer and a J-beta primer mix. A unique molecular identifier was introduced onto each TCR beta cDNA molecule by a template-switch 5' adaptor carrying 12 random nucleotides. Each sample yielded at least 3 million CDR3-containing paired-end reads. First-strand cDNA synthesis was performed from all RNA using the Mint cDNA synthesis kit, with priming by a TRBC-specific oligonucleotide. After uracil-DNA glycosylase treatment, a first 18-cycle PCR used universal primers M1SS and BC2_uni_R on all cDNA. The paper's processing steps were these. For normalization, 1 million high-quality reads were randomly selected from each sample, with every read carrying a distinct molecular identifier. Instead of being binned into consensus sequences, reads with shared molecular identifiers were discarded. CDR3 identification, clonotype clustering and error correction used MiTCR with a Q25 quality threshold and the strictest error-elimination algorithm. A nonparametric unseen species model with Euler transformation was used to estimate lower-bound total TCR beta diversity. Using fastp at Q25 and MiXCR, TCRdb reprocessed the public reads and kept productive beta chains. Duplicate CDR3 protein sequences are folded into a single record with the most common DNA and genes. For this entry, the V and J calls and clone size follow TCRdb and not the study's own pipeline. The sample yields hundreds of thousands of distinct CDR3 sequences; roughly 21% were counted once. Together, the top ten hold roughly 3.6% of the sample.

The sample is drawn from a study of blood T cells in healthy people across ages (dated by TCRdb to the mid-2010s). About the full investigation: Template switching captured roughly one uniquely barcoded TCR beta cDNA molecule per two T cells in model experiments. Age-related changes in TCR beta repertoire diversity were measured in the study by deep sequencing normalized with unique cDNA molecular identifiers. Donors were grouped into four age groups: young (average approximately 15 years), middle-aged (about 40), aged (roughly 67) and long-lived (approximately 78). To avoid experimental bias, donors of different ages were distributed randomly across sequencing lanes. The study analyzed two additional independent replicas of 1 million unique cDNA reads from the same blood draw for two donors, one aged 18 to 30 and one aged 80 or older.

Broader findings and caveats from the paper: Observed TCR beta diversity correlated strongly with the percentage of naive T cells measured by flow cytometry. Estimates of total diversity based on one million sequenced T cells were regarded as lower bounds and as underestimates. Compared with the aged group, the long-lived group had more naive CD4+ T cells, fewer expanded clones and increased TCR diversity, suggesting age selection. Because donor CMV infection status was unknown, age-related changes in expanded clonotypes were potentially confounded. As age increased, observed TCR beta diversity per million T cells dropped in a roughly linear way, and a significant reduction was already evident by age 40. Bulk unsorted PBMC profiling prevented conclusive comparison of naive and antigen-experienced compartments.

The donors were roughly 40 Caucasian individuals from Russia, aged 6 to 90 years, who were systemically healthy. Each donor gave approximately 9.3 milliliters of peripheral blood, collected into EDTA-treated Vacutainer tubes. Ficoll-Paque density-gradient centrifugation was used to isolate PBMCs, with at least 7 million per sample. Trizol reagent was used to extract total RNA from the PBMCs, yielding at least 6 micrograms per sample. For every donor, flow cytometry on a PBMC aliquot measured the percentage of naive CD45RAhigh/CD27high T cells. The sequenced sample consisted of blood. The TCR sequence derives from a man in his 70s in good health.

DNA sequence: TGCAGTGCTAGAGAGGCGGGAGCCGCCTACGAGCAGTACTTC. Translated, this is CSAREAGAAYEQYF. Here the chain combines TRBV20-1 and TRBJ2-7, with 7 bases aligning to TRBD2. V ends up 0 bases short and J 2 bases short, with an unmatched junction base count of 4. CDR1 and CDR2 are read off the germline V gene (reference sequence) as DFQATT and SNEGSKA. The CDR3 contains 14 residues, cysteine and phenylalanine counted. Only the CDR3 part of the read is kept: 42 bases, read in frame from the first base.